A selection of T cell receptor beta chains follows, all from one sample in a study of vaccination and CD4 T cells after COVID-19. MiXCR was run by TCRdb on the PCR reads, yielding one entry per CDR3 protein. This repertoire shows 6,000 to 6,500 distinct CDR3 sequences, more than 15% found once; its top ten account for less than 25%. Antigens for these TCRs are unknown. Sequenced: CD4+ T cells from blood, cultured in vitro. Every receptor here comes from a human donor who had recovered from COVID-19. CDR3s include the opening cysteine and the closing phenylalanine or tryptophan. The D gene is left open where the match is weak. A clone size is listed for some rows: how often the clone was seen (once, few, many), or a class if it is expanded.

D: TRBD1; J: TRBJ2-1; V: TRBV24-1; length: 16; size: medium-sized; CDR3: CATSDRGQGAANEQFF; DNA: TGTGCCACCAGTGACCGGGGACAGGGGGCGGCCAATGAGCAGTTCTTC
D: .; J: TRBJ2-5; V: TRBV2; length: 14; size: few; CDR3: CASSEWGERETQYF; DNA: TGTGCCAGCAGTGAATGGGGAGAGAGGGAGACCCAGTACTTC
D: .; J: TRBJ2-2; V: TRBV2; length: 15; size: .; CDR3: CASSEGARSTGELFF; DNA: TGTGCCAGCAGTGAGGGGGCCCGATCCACCGGGGAGCTGTTTTTT
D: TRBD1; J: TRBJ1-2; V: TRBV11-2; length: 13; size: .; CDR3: CASSLGTGYGYTF; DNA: TGTGCCAGCAGCTTAGGGACAGGCTATGGCTACACCTTC
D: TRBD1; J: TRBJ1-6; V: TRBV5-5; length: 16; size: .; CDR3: CASSLPGTGRNSPLHF; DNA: TGTGCCAGCAGCTTGCCTGGGACAGGGAGGAATTCACCCCTCCACTTT
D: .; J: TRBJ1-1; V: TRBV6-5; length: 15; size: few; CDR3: CASSYSWQGNTEAFF; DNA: TGTGCCAGCAGTTACTCGTGGCAAGGGAACACTGAAGCTTTCTTT
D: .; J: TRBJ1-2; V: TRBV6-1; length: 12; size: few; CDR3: CASSEAADGYTF; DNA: TGTGCCAGCAGTGAAGCGGCGGATGGCTACACCTTC
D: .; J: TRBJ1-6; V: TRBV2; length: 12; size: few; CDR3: CASIRDRGPLHF; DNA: TGTGCCAGCATCCGGGACCGCGGCCCCCTCCACTTT
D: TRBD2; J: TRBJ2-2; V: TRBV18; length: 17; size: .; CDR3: CASSPPGLAGDTGELFF; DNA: TGTGCCAGCTCACCACCGGGGCTAGCGGGGGACACCGGGGAGCTGTTTTTT
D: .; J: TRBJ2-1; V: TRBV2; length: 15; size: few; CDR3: CASSADGGTYNEQFF; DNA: TGTGCCAGCAGTGCGGACGGGGGCACCTACAATGAGCAGTTCTTC
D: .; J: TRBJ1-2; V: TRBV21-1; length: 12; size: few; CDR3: CASSGGQGGYTF; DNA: TGTGCCTCCTCGGGGGGGCAAGGGGGCTACACCTTC
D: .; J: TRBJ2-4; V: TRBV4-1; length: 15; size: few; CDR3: CASSQRPGPVNIQYF; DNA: TGCGCCAGCAGCCAAAGACCGGGCCCCGTAAACATTCAGTACTTC
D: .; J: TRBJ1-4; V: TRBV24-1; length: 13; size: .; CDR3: CATCRTEDEKLFF; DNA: TGTGCCACCTGTCGGACAGAGGACGAAAAACTGTTTTTT
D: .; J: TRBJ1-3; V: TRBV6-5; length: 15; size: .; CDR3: CASSYGFYSGNTIYF; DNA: TGTGCCAGCAGTTACGGGTTCTACTCTGGAAACACCATATATTTT
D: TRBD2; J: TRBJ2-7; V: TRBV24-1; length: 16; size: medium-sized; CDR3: CATSDYKREISYEQYF; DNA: TGTGCCACCAGTGATTATAAGCGGGAGATCTCCTACGAGCAGTACTTC
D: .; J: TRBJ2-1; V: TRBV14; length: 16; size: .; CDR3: CASSQGLLSSYNEQFF; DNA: TGTGCCAGCAGCCAAGGTCTCTTGAGCTCCTACAATGAGCAGTTCTTC
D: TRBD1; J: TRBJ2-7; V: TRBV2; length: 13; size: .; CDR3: CASRWTGIDEQYF; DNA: TGTGCCAGCAGATGGACAGGGATCGACGAGCAGTACTTC